The TCR beta chain described here comes from a study of T cell changes during pregnancy in multiple sclerosis. The trim removed 4 bases at V and 1 base at J, leaving 4 bases unmatched. CDR1 is SGHNT, CDR2 YYREEE, per germline (reference sequence). This CDR3 comprises 14 residues. The method was immunoSEQ multiplex PCR; TCRdb's version includes in-frame clones alone and lacks a portion of them. The sample includes around 40,000 clones, around 92% of them seen just once. This clone was counted only a few times. The TCR sequence derives from a female donor with multiple sclerosis, enrolled in a pregnancy study. Sequenced material: CD8+ T cells from peripheral blood mononuclear cells, taken before pregnancy. The J gene is TRBJ1-1, the V gene TRBV5-4; 7 bases are a match to TRBD1. CDR3 coding DNA: TGTGCCAGCAGCCTCGGGACAGAGAACACTGAAGCTTTCTTT. This gives the protein CASSLGTENTEAFF.